This TCR beta chain was identified during a study of cytomegalovirus exposure and HLA in healthy donors. Germline V gene data show CDR1 as MNHNY and CDR2 as SVGAGI (reference sequence). Trimming pared 2 bases from V and 0 bases from J, leaving 10 bases between. This CDR3 is built from 15 residues. Concerning this clone: Its antigen is as yet unknown.

With 60 Vbeta and 13 Jbeta primers, the PCR was carried out. Data came from immunoSEQ multiplex PCR; TCRdb stores just in-frame clones and leaves some out. The sample lists about 190,000 clones, 75% to 85% occurring once. Study results and limitations: Previously analyzed data showed that most TCR beta V segments were productive at a frequency of about 90% or about 30%.

The chain joins TRBV6-6 to TRBJ1-1; perhaps TRBD1 as D (5 bases). This TCR derives from a woman aged 25 to 39 in good health and CMV-seronegative. Sequenced: PBMCs. CDR3 protein: CASSYGARVNTEAFF. As DNA, the CDR3 is TGTGCCAGCAGTTACGGGGCTAGGGTGAACACTGAAGCTTTCTTT.